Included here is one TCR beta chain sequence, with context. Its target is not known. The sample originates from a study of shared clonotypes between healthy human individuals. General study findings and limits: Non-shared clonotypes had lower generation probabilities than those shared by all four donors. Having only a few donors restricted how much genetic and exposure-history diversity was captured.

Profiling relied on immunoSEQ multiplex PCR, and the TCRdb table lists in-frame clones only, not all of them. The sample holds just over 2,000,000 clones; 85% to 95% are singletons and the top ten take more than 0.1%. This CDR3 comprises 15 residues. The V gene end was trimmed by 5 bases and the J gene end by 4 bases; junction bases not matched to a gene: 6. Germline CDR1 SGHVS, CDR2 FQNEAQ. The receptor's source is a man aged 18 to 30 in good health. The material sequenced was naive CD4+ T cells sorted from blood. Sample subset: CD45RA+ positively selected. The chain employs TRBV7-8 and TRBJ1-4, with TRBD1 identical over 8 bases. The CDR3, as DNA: TGTGCCAGCAGCCCCTGGGACAGGTTTAATGAAAAACTGTTTTTT. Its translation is CASSPWDRFNEKLFF. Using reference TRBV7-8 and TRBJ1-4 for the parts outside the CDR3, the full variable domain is GAGVSQSPRYKVAKRGQDVALRCDPISGHVSLFWYQQALGQGPEFLTYFQNEAQLDKSGLPSDRFFAERPEGSVSTLKIQRTQQEDSAVYLCASSPWDRFNEKLFFGSGTQLSVL.